The 14 T cell receptor beta chains below all came from one sample that was sequenced in a study of blood T cell repertoires in COVID-19. TCRdb's table, derived via immunoSEQ multiplex PCR, lists solely in-frame clones and lacks some. The data contain fewer than 250,000 clones, over 75% of them singletons. Sequencing input: PBMCs or T cells enriched from blood (not recorded which). The receptors come from a man between 25 and 39 years old in a cohort exposed to, infected with or recovered from COVID-19 (not recorded which).

This chain connects TRBV18 to TRBJ2-7, with D maybe TRBD1 (5 bases). Deletions cut 3 bases from V and 6 bases from J, with 21 bases between. Per the germline V gene, CDR1 is KGHSH and CDR2 is LQKENI. This CDR3 is 16 amino acids long. The CDR3 region is CASSPYQGKGRIEQYF. The CDR3 DNA reads as TGTGCCAGCTCACCTTATCAGGGTAAAGGACGTATCGAGCAGTACTTC.

The chain uses TRBV11-1 and TRBJ2-1, with 8 bases lining up with TRBD2. V gave up 5 bases and J gave up 5 bases; unmatched junction bases: 11. Germline CDR1 and CDR2: SGHAT and FQDESV (reference sequence). The CDR3 is made up of 16 amino acids. CDR3 sequence (DNA): TGTGCCAGCAGCCCCCGAGTAGCGGGAAACAACAATGAGCAGTTCTTC. It translates to CASSPRVAGNNNEQFF.

V gene TRBV9 combines with J gene TRBJ2-6, with D possibly being TRBD1 (5 bases). CDR3 length equals 17 residues. Germline V gives CDR1 SGDLS, CDR2 YYNGEE. Trimming cost V 0 bases and J 0 bases, with 10 bases left between them. This CDR3 reads CASSVVGRISGANVLTF. The CDR3 nucleotides read TGTGCCAGCAGCGTAGTGGGGCGGATCTCTGGGGCCAACGTCCTGACTTTC.

CDR3 protein: CASRKRITDTQYF. CDR3 coding DNA: TGTGCCAGCAGAAAGCGAATCACAGATACGCAGTATTTT. This chain joins TRBV28 and TRBJ2-3; D ambiguous. With 6 bases removed from V and 2 bases from J, the gap between germline ends came to 9 bases. The germline CDR1 and CDR2 sequences are MDHEN and SYDVKM. This CDR3 is built from 13 residues. Filled out from reference TRBV28 and TRBJ2-3, the complete variable domain reads DVKVTQSSRYLVKRTGEKVFLECVQDMDHENMFWYRQDPGLGLRLIYFSYDVKMKEKGDIPEGYSVSREKKERFSLILESASTNQTSMYLCASRKRITDTQYFGPGTRLTVL.

The rearrangement uses TRBV29-1 and TRBJ2-1, with a possible D match to TRBD2 (6 bases). Germline V gene data show CDR1 as SQVTM and CDR2 as ANQGSEA. This CDR3 spans 14 amino acids. Trimming stripped 5 bases from V and 4 bases from J, with 15 bases between. CDR3 in amino acids: CSVLAGSRYNEQFF. In DNA, the CDR3 is TGCAGCGTTCTGGCGGGGAGTAGGTACAATGAGCAGTTCTTC.

The rearrangement uses TRBV19 and TRBJ1-2, with 9 bases lining up with TRBD1. The CDR3 is made up of 14 amino acids. CDR1 and CDR2 (germline): LNHDA, SQIVND (reference sequence). J lost 3 bases, V lost 6 bases, and 5 bases had no gene match. In DNA, the CDR3 is TGTGCCAGTAGCCTACAGGGGGCGGACTATGGCTACACCTTC. Protein product: CASSLQGADYGYTF.

The chain combines TRBV28 with TRBJ2-7, with D perhaps TRBD2 (5 bases). V was shortened by 4 bases and J by 6 bases, with 16 bases between the two germline ends. This CDR3 spans 14 amino acids. Germline assignment: CDR1 MDHEN and CDR2 SYDVKM. The CDR3 nucleotides read TGTGCCAGCAGTTCGACTACCCCGCCGCGCGAGCAGTACTTC. Translated, it gives CASSSTTPPREQYF. Together with reference TRBV28 and TRBJ2-7, the CDR3 gives the full variable domain: DVKVTQSSRYLVKRTGEKVFLECVQDMDHENMFWYRQDPGLGLRLIYFSYDVKMKEKGDIPEGYSVSREKKERFSLILESASTNQTSMYLCASSSTTPPREQYFGPGTRLTVT.

V gene TRBV29-1 combines with J gene TRBJ2-3; the match to TRBD2 covers 7 bases. The junction had 4 bases not matched to a gene; V was cut back by 6 bases and J by 1 base. The CDR3 spans 13 residues. Germline V lookup: CDR1 SQVTM, CDR2 ANQGSEA. The DNA for the CDR3 is TGCAGCGTCGGGGAGGGCCGCACAGATACGCAGTATTTT. The encoded protein is CSVGEGRTDTQYF.

The CDR3, as DNA: TGTGCCAGCAGCTCCTTGAGAAAGCGGGAGAGAACCGGGGAGCTGTTTTTT. It translates to CASSSLRKRERTGELFF. V is TRBV11-2 and J is TRBJ2-2, with TRBD2 matching 8 bases. The germline CDR1 and CDR2 sequences are SGHAT and FQNNGV. CDR3 size: 17 residues. Trimming cost V 4 bases and J 5 bases; bases outside gene matches: 12. Supplemented by reference TRBV11-2 and TRBJ2-2, the full variable domain reads EAGVAQSPRYKIIEKRQSVAFWCNPISGHATLYWYQQILGQGPKLLIQFQNNGVVDDSQLPKDRFSAERLKGVDSTLKIQPAKLEDSAVYLCASSSLRKRERTGELFFGEGSRLTVL.

The V call is TRBV4-2, the J call TRBJ2-4; 10 bases match TRBD2. Germline lookup yields CDR1 LGHNA and CDR2 YNFKEQ. CDR3 length: 17 residues. V dropped 3 bases and J dropped 5; count of bases not matched to a gene: 10. The CDR3 spells CASSQEGVTSGQNIQYF. CDR3 DNA sequence: TGTGCCAGCAGCCAGGAGGGGGTGACTAGCGGGCAAAACATTCAGTACTTC.

The V gene is TRBV9, the J gene TRBJ2-7, with TRBD2 matching 10 bases. CDR1 is SGDLS, CDR2 YYNGEE, per germline. Losses at the gene ends were 2 bases for V and 6 bases for J; bases not matched to a gene: 5. The CDR3 has 14 residues. The CDR3 DNA reads TGTGCCAGCAGCGTTAGCGGGAGGAGTCCCGAGCAGTACTTC. This encodes CASSVSGRSPEQYF. Complete variable domain (other parts from reference TRBV9 and TRBJ2-7): DSGVTQTPKHLITATGQRVTLRCSPRSGDLSVYWYQQSLDQGLQFLIQYYNGEERAKGNILERFSAQQFPDLHSELNLSSLELGDSALYFCASSVSGRSPEQYFGPGTRLTVT.

This chain joins TRBV6-5 and TRBJ1-2; weak D call: TRBD1 (6 bases). CDR3 length: 14 residues. Trimming pared 4 bases from V and 6 bases from J, leaving 15 bases between. CDR1 is MNHEY, CDR2 SVGAGI, per germline. CDR3 nucleotides: TGTGCCAGCAGTTCCCAAGGGGGGGCAAATGGCTACACCTTC. Residues: CASSSQGGANGYTF.

V and J are TRBV7-9 and TRBJ1-4; TRBD1 aligns across 7 bases. The junction had 6 bases not matched to a gene; V was cut back by 5 bases and J by 6 bases. The CDR3 totals 14 residues. The germline V gene has CDR1 SEHNR and CDR2 FQNEAQ (reference sequence). The CDR3 sequence is CASSQGQKHEKLFF. CDR3 DNA sequence: TGTGCCAGCAGCCAGGGACAGAAACATGAAAAACTGTTTTTT. Complete variable domain (other parts from reference TRBV7-9 and TRBJ1-4): DTGVSQNPRHKITKRGQNVTFRCDPISEHNRLYWYRQTLGQGPEFLTYFQNEAQLEKSRLLSDRFSAERPKGSFSTLEIQRTEQGDSAMYLCASSQGQKHEKLFFGSGTQLSVL.

This chain joins TRBV12-3 or TRBV12-4 and TRBJ1-1; D call uncertain. The CDR3 spans 13 residues. Trimming took off 7 bases at V and 0 bases at J, with 9 bases between the two ends. The CDR3 coding sequence is TGTGCCAGCATACTGAGTTTGAACACTGAAGCTTTCTTT. Its protein is CASILSLNTEAFF.